Below are 27 T cell receptor beta chains sequenced from a single sample in a study of blood T cell repertoires in COVID-19. Here immunoSEQ multiplex PCR was the method, and the copy in TCRdb shows in-frame clones only, minus some. There are some 220,000 clones in the sample; almost 85% occur only once, and about 2.4% lies in the top ten. The sample taken for sequencing was peripheral blood. Receptors were obtained from a woman in her 70s with COVID-19, enrolled during active disease.

The chain employs TRBV14 and TRBJ1-1; 9 nucleotides agree with TRBD1. Trimming cost V 1 base and J 8 bases; bases outside gene matches: 8. Looked up from germline, CDR1 is SGHDN and CDR2 is FVKESK. This CDR3 is 15 amino acids long. The DNA for the CDR3 is TGTGCCAGCAGCCAAGCGGGACAGGGATTTAGGGAAGCTTTCTTT. It codes for CASSQAGQGFREAFF.

The chain's CDR3 is CASSFRDSSYNEQFF. The CDR3 DNA follows: TGTGCCAGCAGCTTCAGGGACAGCTCCTACAATGAGCAGTTCTTC. The chain couples TRBV13 to TRBJ2-1, with TRBD1 matching 7 bases. The CDR3 contains 15 residues. Trimming cost V 3 bases and J 0 bases; bases outside gene matches: 2. Germline V gives CDR1 PRHDT, CDR2 FYEKMQ (reference sequence).

The chain links TRBV5-1 to TRBJ2-5; the match to TRBD2 covers 11 bases. Trimming took 4 bases from V and 7 from J; bases not matched to a gene: 12. CDR3 length: 16 residues. The V gene's germline CDR1 is SGHRS and CDR2 YFSETQ. CDR3 amino acids: CASSVTSGGPTRTQYF. CDR3 nucleotide sequence: TGCGCCAGCAGCGTAACTAGCGGGGGCCCAACGAGGACCCAGTACTTC.

CDR3 DNA: TGCAGCGGAAGGACAGGGGGAAGGACTGAAGCTTTCTTT. Its translation: CSGRTGGRTEAFF. This chain links TRBV29-1 with TRBJ1-1, with TRBD1 identical over 10 bases. Germline V gene data show CDR1 as SQVTM and CDR2 as ANQGSEA. The CDR3 extends over 13 amino acids. V was pared by 7 bases and J by 5 bases, with 7 bases of the junction left unmatched.

The chain is built from TRBV19 and TRBJ2-3; 7 bases are shared with TRBD1. V was clipped by 5 bases and J by 2 bases; unmatched bases: 13. The CDR3 contains 17 residues. Germline V gives CDR1 LNHDA, CDR2 SQIVND (reference sequence). CDR3 region: CASSLTPGQHATDTQYF. Written as DNA, the CDR3 is TGTGCCAGTAGTCTTACCCCGGGACAGCACGCCACAGATACGCAGTATTTT.

The V call is TRBV9, the J call TRBJ2-2, with 15 bases identical to TRBD2. CDR1 is SGDLS, CDR2 YYNGEE, per germline. With 0 bases clipped from V and 3 bases from J, the junction kept 6 bases outside the gene matches. The CDR3 extends over 19 amino acids. This chain's CDR3 is CASSVVGTSGGTYTGELFF. DNA for the CDR3: TGTGCCAGCAGCGTAGTGGGGACTAGCGGGGGGACCTACACCGGGGAGCTGTTTTTT.

V is TRBV9 and J is TRBJ1-3; D unresolved. The CDR3 is made up of 14 amino acids. Looked up from germline, CDR1 is SGDLS and CDR2 is YYNGEE. The V gene lost 6 bases and the J gene lost 0 bases, with 10 bases spanning the gap. As DNA, the CDR3 is TGTGCCAGCAACCCCACTAGCTCTGGAAACACCATATATTTT. This codes for CASNPTSSGNTIYF. Complete variable domain (other parts from reference TRBV9 and TRBJ1-3): DSGVTQTPKHLITATGQRVTLRCSPRSGDLSVYWYQQSLDQGLQFLIQYYNGEERAKGNILERFSAQQFPDLHSELNLSSLELGDSALYFCASNPTSSGNTIYFGEGSWLTVV.

A single count supports this clone. This chain uses TRBV5-6 with TRBJ1-5; tentative D call: TRBD1 (5 bases). V shed 1 base and J shed 6 bases, with 14 bases lying between them. CDR3 length: 15 amino acids. Per the germline V gene, CDR1 is SGHDT and CDR2 is YYEEEE. DNA of the CDR3: TGTGCCAGCAGCTTGCGTGGGGCGAATGTTCAGCCCCAGCATTTT. Translation gives CASSLRGANVQPQHF.

The gene calls are TRBV6-2 or TRBV6-3 and TRBJ1-1; weak D call: TRBD1 (5 bases). CDR3 length equals 14 residues. V lost 6 bases and J lost 3, with 14 bases in between. Germline V gives CDR1 MNHEY, CDR2 SVGEGT. CDR3 bases: TGTGCCAGCAGCTTACTCCCCAGGGACACTGAAGCTTTCTTT. It specifies CASSLLPRDTEAFF.

The rearrangement uses TRBV7-2 and TRBJ2-7; TRBD2 might be the D (7 bases). CDR1 and CDR2 (germline): SGHTA, FQGNSA. V lost 3 bases and J lost 2, with 11 bases in between. The CDR3 is 14 residues long. The CDR3, as DNA: TGTGCCAGCAGCTTGGGGGGGGCGGCCTACGAGCAGTACTTC. This sequence encodes CASSLGGAAYEQYF.

This clone was counted a few times. V gene TRBV29-1 combines with J gene TRBJ2-1; the match to TRBD2 covers 11 bases. CDR3 size: 17 residues. CDR1 SQVTM and CDR2 ANQGSEA come from the germline V gene. V lost 3 bases, J lost 0 bases, and 7 bases stayed unmatched. For the CDR3, the DNA is TGCAGCGTTGACAGGGTTAGCGGGGGGGACTCCTACAATGAGCAGTTCTTC. Encoded protein: CSVDRVSGGDSYNEQFF.

V gene TRBV5-1 combines with J gene TRBJ1-1, with 9 bases matching TRBD1. CDR1 SGHRS and CDR2 YFSETQ come from the germline V gene. The CDR3 runs to 14 residues. The ends lost 4 bases at V and 3 bases at J; junction bases unmatched: 4. The CDR3 DNA reads TGCGCCAGCAGCACTAGACAGGGGGACACTGAAGCTTTCTTT. Amino acids: CASSTRQGDTEAFF.

This clone was detected only a few times. The V gene is TRBV20-1, the J gene TRBJ1-1; tentatively, D is TRBD1 (5 bases). The CDR3 consists of 11 residues. The V and J ends lost 6 bases and 4 bases respectively, with 9 bases between them. The V gene's germline CDR1 is DFQATT and CDR2 SNEGSKA (reference sequence). This CDR3 reads CSAGGGTEAFF. CDR3 sequence (DNA): TGCAGTGCCGGGGGGGGCACTGAAGCTTTCTTT.

The CDR3 DNA sequence: TGTGCCAGCAGCTCAGAGGGGACATACACCGGGGAGCTGTTTTTT. Translation: CASSSEGTYTGELFF. This chain connects TRBV11-3 to TRBJ2-2, with TRBD1 as a possible D gene (6 bases). Trimming left V 4 bases short and J 3 bases short, with 12 bases between. CDR3 length: 15 residues. CDR1 is SGHNT, CDR2 YENEEA, per germline.

This chain uses TRBV6-6 with TRBJ2-7, with 9 bases that match TRBD1. CDR3 length: 14 amino acids. After removal of 6 bases from V and 4 bases from J, the junction contained 7 bases not matched to a gene. Germline CDR1 and CDR2: MNHNY and SVGAGI (reference sequence). The CDR3 DNA reads as TGTGCCAGCAGGGAACCGGGACAGGGTTACGAGCAGTACTTC. This encodes CASREPGQGYEQYF.

This clone has a handful of counts. The rearrangement links TRBV30 to TRBJ1-1, with TRBD1 as a possible D gene (6 bases). The CDR3 spans 11 residues. Per germline, CDR1 GTSNPN and CDR2 SVGIG (reference sequence). The germline V and J ends were trimmed by 7 bases and 11 bases, with 17 bases remaining between them. DNA for the CDR3: TGTGCCTTAACAGGGTCCTTGAGGGCTTTCTTT. Protein: CALTGSLRAFF.

The V call is TRBV30, the J call TRBJ2-2; 12 nucleotides agree with TRBD2. Germline trimming cut 3 bases from V and 7 bases from J; bases unmatched to any gene: 9. The CDR3 is 16 residues long. Looked up from germline, CDR1 is GTSNPN and CDR2 is SVGIG (reference sequence). The CDR3 reads CAWRETSGRLVGELFF. CDR3 bases: TGTGCCTGGAGGGAAACTAGCGGGAGGCTGGTCGGGGAGCTGTTTTTT.

In its sample, this clone was seen a few times. V and J are TRBV7-8 and TRBJ2-7; D perhaps matches TRBD1 (5 bases). V lost 3 bases and J lost 6, with 15 bases in between. The CDR3 is 14 residues long. Germline V gene data show CDR1 as SGHVS and CDR2 as FQNEAQ. The CDR3 DNA is TGTGCCAGCAGCTTCGGTCCAGGGAACGGCGAGCAGTACTTC. This encodes CASSFGPGNGEQYF.

The genes are TRBV6-5 and TRBJ1-6; D is ambiguous. CDR1 and CDR2 (germline): MNHEY, SVGAGI. Between the trimmed V and J ends, which lost 5 bases and 8 bases, there was a span of 10 bases. There are 13 residues in the CDR3. The CDR3 here is CASSTENHSPLHF. The CDR3 nucleotides read TGTGCCAGCAGTACCGAGAATCATTCACCCCTCCACTTT.

This clone was recorded a few times. This rearrangement joins TRBV11-2 to TRBJ2-7, with D unresolved. This CDR3 region has 12 residues. Deletions cut 6 bases from V and 3 bases from J, with 9 bases between. Germline loops: CDR1 SGHAT, CDR2 FQNNGV. CDR3 nucleotides: TGTGCCAGCAGTCCGGGTTTCTACGAGCAGTACTTC. It translates to CASSPGFYEQYF.

For this clone: At one boundary the junction diverges from the germline segment, which might be a read error. The gene calls are TRBV7-7 and TRBJ2-1, with 7 bases aligning to TRBD1. The CDR3 covers 15 residues. Germline CDR1 SSHAT, CDR2 FNYEAQ (reference sequence). CDR3 amino acids: CASSRQGDSYNEQFF. In DNA, the CDR3 is TGTGCTAGCAGCCGACAGGGTGACTCCTACAATGAGCAGTTCTTC.

This chain links TRBV6-6 with TRBJ2-5, with TRBD1 matching over 10 bases. The CDR3 is made up of 14 amino acids. CDR1 and CDR2 (germline): MNHNY, SVGAGI (reference sequence). V lost 6 bases and J lost 5; bases outside the gene matches: 6. CDR3 bases: TGTGCCAGCAGCCACCCGGGACAGGGGGAGACCCAGTACTTC. It encodes CASSHPGQGETQYF.

This clone was picked up many times. The chain joins TRBV7-9 to TRBJ1-1; 8 bases are shared with TRBD1. The CDR3 sequence is 12 residues long. The V gene end was trimmed by 5 bases and the J gene end by 7 bases; junction bases not matched to a gene: 3. The germline gives CDR1 SEHNR, CDR2 FQNEAQ (reference sequence). The CDR3 reads CASSPDRGEAFF. The DNA of the CDR3 is TGTGCCAGCAGCCCCGACAGGGGTGAAGCTTTCTTT. Together with reference TRBV7-9 and TRBJ1-1, the CDR3 gives the full variable domain: DTGVSQNPRHKITKRGQNVTFRCDPISEHNRLYWYRQTLGQGPEFLTYFQNEAQLEKSRLLSDRFSAERPKGSFSTLEIQRTEQGDSAMYLCASSPDRGEAFFGQGTRLTVV.

The V call is TRBV5-6, the J call TRBJ1-2, with 12 bases aligning to TRBD1. The CDR3 spans 16 residues. In germline, CDR1 is SGHDT, CDR2 YYEEEE. J lost 8 bases, V lost 4 bases, and 12 bases had no gene match. The CDR3 region has the DNA TGTGCCAGCAGCCGGACCGGGACAGGGGGCTTAGAGGGCTACACCTTC. The encoded protein is CASSRTGTGGLEGYTF.

DNA for the CDR3: TGTGCCAGTAGGAGGGAGCGAGGAAATCAGAACACTGAAGCTTTCTTT. Its protein product is CASRRERGNQNTEAFF. The chain carries TRBV19 and TRBJ1-1; D gene ambiguous. Per germline, CDR1 LNHDA and CDR2 SQIVND (reference sequence). Trimming stripped 6 bases from V and 1 base from J, with 18 bases between. The CDR3 has 16 residues.

This clone was found a few times. The chain couples TRBV2 to TRBJ1-2, with TRBD1 as a possible D gene (6 bases). In germline, CDR1 is SNHLY, CDR2 FYNNEI. This CDR3 has 15 amino acids. V lost 2 bases, J lost 5 bases, and 15 bases lay in between. Here the CDR3 DNA reads TGTGCCAGCAGTGAACTAAAGGGGCAGGGGTATGGCTACACCTTC. This sequence encodes CASSELKGQGYGYTF.

This clone was found a few times. The chain joins TRBV14 to TRBJ2-3; a weak D match, TRBD2 (6 bases). Deletions cut 0 bases from V and 2 bases from J, with 15 bases between. The length of the CDR3 is 17 residues. Germline loops: CDR1 SGHDN, CDR2 FVKESK. CDR3 in DNA: TGTGCCAGCAGCCAAGATCGTCTAGCGAGTTTCACAGATACGCAGTATTTT. This gives the protein CASSQDRLASFTDTQYF.